The 24 T cell receptor beta chains given below trace back to one sample, sequenced in a study of beta chain features in type 1 diabetes. Every bit of the isolated RNA underwent reverse transcription, so sequencing read expressed TCRB transcripts. The table came from immunoSEQ multiplex PCR; TCRdb's copy has only in-frame clones and leaves some out. Here the sample spans under 400,000 clones, around a fifth being singletons. Sequenced sample: naive CD4+ T cells from blood. Source of these receptors: a woman aged 18-30 years in good health.

The rearrangement links TRBV2 to TRBJ2-5; 10 positions agree with TRBD1. This CDR3 region has 13 residues. From germline, CDR1 is SNHLY and CDR2 FYNNEI. The J segment lost 5 bases and the V segment lost 8 bases, leaving 5 bases of the junction unmatched. As DNA, the CDR3 is TGTGCCAGCCTGCCGGGACAGGGGGAGACCCAGTACTTC. Residues: CASLPGQGETQYF.

This clone was found a few times. V usage is TRBV5-5 and J usage is TRBJ1-2; D gene uncertain. Germline-derived CDR1 and CDR2 are SGHKS and YYEKEE (reference sequence). The CDR3 has 13 residues. V lost 0 bases and J lost 5, with 8 bases in between. The CDR3: CASSLDSTYGYTF. The DNA of the CDR3 is TGTGCCAGCAGCTTGGACAGCACTTATGGCTACACCTTC. Supplemented by reference TRBV5-5 and TRBJ1-2, the full variable domain reads DAGVTQSPTHLIKTRGQQVTLRCSPISGHKSVSWYQQVLGQGPQFIFQYYEKEERGRGNFPDRFSARQFPNYSSELNVNALLLGDSALYLCASSLDSTYGYTFGSGTRLTVV.

V is TRBV7-9 and J is TRBJ2-1; TRBD2 matches 9 bases. This CDR3 spans 13 amino acids. V was pared by 4 bases and J by 13 bases, with 8 bases of the junction left unmatched. Germline V CDR1 and CDR2: SEHNR, FQNEAQ (reference sequence). The CDR3 bases are TGTGCCAGCAGCTCAAATGGGGGACTAGCTCAGTTCTTC. It specifies CASSSNGGLAQFF.

This clone has just a few counts. This chain connects TRBV5-1 to TRBJ2-5; a weak D match, TRBD1 (6 bases). Looked up from germline, CDR1 is SGHRS and CDR2 is YFSETQ. V was trimmed by 4 bases and J by 11 bases, leaving 24 bases between them. The CDR3 contains 15 residues. The CDR3 nucleotides read TGCGCCAGCAGCCCCAACACAGGGTTGGGGAGAGATCAGTACTTC. It specifies CASSPNTGLGRDQYF.

The V gene is TRBV19, the J gene TRBJ2-5; the D gene is possibly TRBD1 (6 bases). V dropped 7 bases and J dropped 2 bases, with 14 bases sitting between them. In germline, CDR1 is LNHDA, CDR2 SQIVND (reference sequence). This CDR3 has 14 residues. As DNA, the CDR3 is TGTGCCAGTAATACAGGGACGAGTCAAGAGACCCAGTACTTC. It translates to CASNTGTSQETQYF.

This clone was seen only once. The chain has TRBV7-9 and TRBJ2-7; 14 positions match TRBD2. V dropped 6 bases and J dropped 4; count of bases not matched to a gene: 5. Germline CDR1 SEHNR, CDR2 FQNEAQ (reference sequence). The CDR3 spans 15 residues. The CDR3 reads CASRSGTSGSYEQYF. CDR3 coding DNA: TGTGCCAGCAGATCCGGGACTAGCGGGAGTTACGAGCAGTACTTC.

The chain employs TRBV7-6 and TRBJ2-3, with D maybe TRBD2 (5 bases). V dropped 4 bases and J dropped 6 bases, with 11 bases sitting between them. Germline lookup yields CDR1 SGHVS and CDR2 FNYEAQ. There are 13 residues in the CDR3. In nucleotides, the CDR3 is TGTGCCAGCAGCTCCAACACGGGGGATACGCAGTATTTT. Translation: CASSSNTGDTQYF.

The chain couples TRBV7-8 to TRBJ1-1; TRBD1 is a possible D gene (5 bases). The CDR3 is made up of 13 amino acids. The germline CDR1 and CDR2 sequences are SGHVS and FQNEAQ. Trimming shortened V by 1 base and J by 7 bases, and 10 bases separated the two germline ends. CDR3 sequence: CASSLGGGGEAFF. The CDR3 DNA reads TGTGCCAGCAGCTTAGGGGGGGGTGGTGAAGCTTTCTTT. The full variable domain, in which reference TRBV7-8 and TRBJ1-1 provide the parts outside the CDR3, is GAGVSQSPRYKVAKRGQDVALRCDPISGHVSLFWYQQALGQGPEFLTYFQNEAQLDKSGLPSDRFFAERPEGSVSTLKIQRTQQEDSAVYLCASSLGGGGEAFFGQGTRLTVV.

The sample holds a few counts of this clone. The V call is TRBV7-2, the J call TRBJ2-5; 11 nucleotides align to TRBD2. V gave up 4 bases and J gave up 4 bases; unmatched junction bases: 11. The germline V gene has CDR1 SGHTA and CDR2 FQGNSA. The CDR3 loop spans 17 amino acids. The CDR3 loop is CASSSLLAGGRGETQYF. The CDR3 region has the DNA TGTGCCAGCAGCTCCCTGCTAGCGGGGGGTCGAGGAGAGACCCAGTACTTC.

The rearrangement uses TRBV4-1 and TRBJ1-2, with unresolved D. The ends were cut back, 2 bases at V and 4 bases at J, with 14 bases in the middle. CDR1 is MGHRA, CDR2 YSYEKL, per germline. The CDR3 is 15 residues long. The CDR3 DNA reads as TGCGCCAGCAGCCAACCCCGGGAAAACTTCTATGGCTACACCTTC. It codes for CASSQPRENFYGYTF.

This clone came up a few times. The chain is built from TRBV7-8 and TRBJ1-4; maybe TRBD1 (5 bases). Germline V gene sequence: CDR1 SGHVS, CDR2 FQNEAQ. V was shortened by 6 bases and J by 7 bases, with 15 bases between the two germline ends. The CDR3 length is 14 residues. This CDR3 is CASRENRGSEKLFF. CDR3 bases: TGTGCCAGCAGGGAGAATAGGGGTAGTGAAAAACTGTTTTTT.

The sample holds a few counts of this clone. The chain recombines TRBV5-1 with TRBJ2-7, with 12 bases that match TRBD2. The length of the CDR3 is 16 residues. Losses at the gene ends were 4 bases for V and 0 bases for J; bases not matched to a gene: 5. The germline gives CDR1 SGHRS, CDR2 YFSETQ. CDR3 region: CASSGRTSGVSYEQYF. CDR3 coding DNA: TGCGCCAGCAGCGGGAGGACTAGCGGGGTCTCCTACGAGCAGTACTTC.

The rearrangement joins TRBV5-1 to TRBJ2-7; tentatively, D is TRBD1 (6 bases). CDR3 length: 14 residues. The germline CDR1 and CDR2 sequences are SGHRS and YFSETQ. The V gene lost 4 bases and the J gene lost 2 bases, with 13 bases spanning the gap. CDR3 nucleotide sequence: TGCGCCAGCAGCCTTCCGGGACAAACCTACGAGCAGTACTTC. Encoded protein: CASSLPGQTYEQYF.

This clone was counted only a few times. V is TRBV2 and J is TRBJ2-2, with 10 bases identical to TRBD1. CDR3 size: 15 residues. The germline V gene encodes CDR1 SNHLY and CDR2 FYNNEI. The junction had 5 bases not matched to a gene; V was cut back by 6 bases and J by 4 bases. As DNA, the CDR3 is TGTGCCAGCAGGACAGGGGGCAGGGGCACCGGGGAGCTGTTTTTT. This codes for CASRTGGRGTGELFF.

The chain uses TRBV7-2 and TRBJ1-4, with 8 bases aligning to TRBD1. The CDR3 runs 13 residues. Germline CDR1 and CDR2: SGHTA and FQGNSA. V was pared by 3 bases and J by 8 bases, with 2 bases of the junction left unmatched. The CDR3 sequence is CASSFQGAEKLFF. CDR3 in DNA: TGTGCCAGCAGCTTCCAGGGGGCGGAAAAACTGTTTTTT.

This rearrangement joins TRBV30 to TRBJ2-3, with 9 positions matching TRBD2. J lost 5 bases, V lost 7 bases, and 7 bases had no gene match. Per germline, CDR1 GTSNPN and CDR2 SVGIG (reference sequence). This CDR3 has 13 amino acids. The DNA of the CDR3 is TGTGCCTTGGGGGGTAGCGGGGGAGATACGCAGTATTTT. Translated: CALGGSGGDTQYF.

The chain employs TRBV5-1 and TRBJ2-1; 9 positions agree with TRBD1. The germline CDR1 and CDR2 sequences are SGHRS and YFSETQ. CDR3 size: 15 residues. The ends lost 0 bases at V and 8 bases at J; junction bases unmatched: 6. The CDR3 is CASSLVDRGVDEQFF. The CDR3, as DNA: TGCGCCAGCAGCTTGGTGGACAGGGGAGTGGATGAGCAGTTCTTC.

This clone was detected only a few times. The rearrangement uses TRBV5-6 and TRBJ1-6; the D is unclear. CDR1 and CDR2 (germline): SGHDT, YYEEEE. This CDR3 region has 14 residues. Trimming took 2 bases from V and 10 from J, leaving 13 bases between them. The CDR3 coding sequence is TGTGCCAGCAGCTTATCGGTAGAGGGATCACCCCTCCACTTT. It translates to CASSLSVEGSPLHF. The whole variable domain, filled in from reference TRBV5-6 and TRBJ1-6, reads DAGVTQSPTHLIKTRGQQVTLRCSPKSGHDTVSWYQQALGQGPQFIFQYYEEEERQRGNFPDRFSGHQFPNYSSELNVNALLLGDSALYLCASSLSVEGSPLHFGNGTRLTVT.

This clone was found a few times. The chain is built from TRBV5-1 and TRBJ2-7; 12 bases fit TRBD1. The V segment lost 4 bases and the J segment 6 bases; nucleotides outside the gene matches: 14. Per germline, CDR1 SGHRS and CDR2 YFSETQ. The CDR3 extends over 17 amino acids. The chain's CDR3 is CASSMSRDRGRISEQYF. The CDR3 DNA sequence: TGCGCCAGCAGCATGTCCCGGGACAGGGGGCGGATCTCCGAGCAGTACTTC.

This clone was seen only a few times. This chain connects TRBV7-3 to TRBJ1-1; D may be TRBD1 (5 bases). Germline CDR1 and CDR2: SGHTA and FQGTGA. The V end was cut by 1 base, the J end by 5 bases, with 11 bases between. This CDR3 has 14 amino acids. The CDR3 nucleotides read TGTGCCAGCAGCTTAAGGGGCGCAGGGACTGAAGCTTTCTTT. It codes for CASSLRGAGTEAFF.

This clone showed up just a few times. The rearrangement links TRBV5-1 to TRBJ2-1; D ambiguous. The CDR3 loop spans 12 amino acids. Looked up from germline, CDR1 is SGHRS and CDR2 is YFSETQ. The V gene lost 4 bases and the J gene lost 8 bases, with 10 bases spanning the gap. CDR3 residues: CASSLREDEQFF. In DNA form, the CDR3 reads TGCGCCAGCAGCCTACGCGAGGATGAGCAGTTCTTC.

The chain is built from TRBV7-8 and TRBJ1-4, with D possibly TRBD1 on 6 matching bases. The germline gives CDR1 SGHVS, CDR2 FQNEAQ. Trimming removed 4 bases at V and 4 bases at J, with 13 bases between. The CDR3 has 15 amino acids. CDR3 nucleotide sequence: TGTGCCAGCAGCTGGCGGACAGTACTTAATGAAAAACTGTTTTTT. It translates to CASSWRTVLNEKLFF.

This clone has only a few counts. V usage is TRBV30 and J usage is TRBJ1-2; 9 bases agree with TRBD1. The CDR3 totals 13 residues. V lost 8 bases to trimming and J lost 5 bases; unmatched junction nucleotides: 9. The germline gives CDR1 GTSNPN, CDR2 SVGIG (reference sequence). DNA for the CDR3: TGTGCCACCTCGGACAGGGGTATTTATGGCTACACCTTC. Its translation is CATSDRGIYGYTF.

This clone was seen only a few times. V is TRBV4-1 and J is TRBJ1-1; 10 bases fit TRBD1. The CDR3 is made up of 16 amino acids. The germline gives CDR1 MGHRA, CDR2 YSYEKL. Losses at the gene ends were 3 bases for V and 1 base for J; bases not matched to a gene: 5. The CDR3 bases are TGCGCCAGCAGCCACAGGGACAGGGGAGAGAACACTGAAGCTTTCTTT. It translates to CASSHRDRGENTEAFF.